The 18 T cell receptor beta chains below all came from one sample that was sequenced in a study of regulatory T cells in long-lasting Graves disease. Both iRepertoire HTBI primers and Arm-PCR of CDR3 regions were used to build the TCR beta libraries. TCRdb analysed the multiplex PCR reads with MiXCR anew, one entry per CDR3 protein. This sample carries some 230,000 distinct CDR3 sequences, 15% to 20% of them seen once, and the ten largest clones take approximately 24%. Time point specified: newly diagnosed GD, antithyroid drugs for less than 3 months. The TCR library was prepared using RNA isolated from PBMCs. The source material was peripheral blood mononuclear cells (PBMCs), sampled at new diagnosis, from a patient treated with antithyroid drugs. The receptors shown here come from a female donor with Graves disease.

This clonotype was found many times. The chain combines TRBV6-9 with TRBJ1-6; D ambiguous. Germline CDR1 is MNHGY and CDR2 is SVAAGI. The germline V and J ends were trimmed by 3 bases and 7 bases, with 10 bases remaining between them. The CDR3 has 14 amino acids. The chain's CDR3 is CASSYVAENSPLHF. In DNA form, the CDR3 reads TGTGCCAGCAGTTACGTGGCAGAAAATTCACCCCTCCACTTT.

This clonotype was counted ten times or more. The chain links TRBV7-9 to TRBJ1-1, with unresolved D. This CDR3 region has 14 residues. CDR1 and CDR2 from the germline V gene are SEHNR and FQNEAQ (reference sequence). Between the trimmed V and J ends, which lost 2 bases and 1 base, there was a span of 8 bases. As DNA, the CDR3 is TGTGCCAGCAGCTTACTATTACCGAACACTGAAGCTTTCTTT. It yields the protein CASSLLLPNTEAFF.

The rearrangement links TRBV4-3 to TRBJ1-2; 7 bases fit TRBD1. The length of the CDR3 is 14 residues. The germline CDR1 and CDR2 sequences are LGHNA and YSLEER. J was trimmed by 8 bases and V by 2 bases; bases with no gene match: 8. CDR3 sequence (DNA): TGCGCCAGCAGCCAATCGGCCAGGGGGGGCGGCTACACCTTC. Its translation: CASSQSARGGGYTF.

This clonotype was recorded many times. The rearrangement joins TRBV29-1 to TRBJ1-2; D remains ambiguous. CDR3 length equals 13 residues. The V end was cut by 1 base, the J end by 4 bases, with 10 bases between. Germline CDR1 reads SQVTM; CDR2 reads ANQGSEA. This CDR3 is CSVEAVNPYGYTF. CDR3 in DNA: TGCAGCGTTGAAGCAGTTAACCCCTATGGCTACACCTTC.

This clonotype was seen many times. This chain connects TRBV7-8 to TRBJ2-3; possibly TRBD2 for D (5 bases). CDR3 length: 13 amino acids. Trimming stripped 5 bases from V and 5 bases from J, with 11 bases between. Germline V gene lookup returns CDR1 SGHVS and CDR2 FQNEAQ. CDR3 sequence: CASSPERRDTQYF. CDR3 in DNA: TGTGCCAGCAGCCCCGAGCGGAGAGATACGCAGTATTTT.

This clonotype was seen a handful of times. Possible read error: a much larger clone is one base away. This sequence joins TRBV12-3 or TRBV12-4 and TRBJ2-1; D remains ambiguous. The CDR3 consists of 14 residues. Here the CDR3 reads CASTPGGPYNEQLF. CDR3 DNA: TGTGCCAGCACACCGGGTGGGCCCTACAATGAGCAGCTCTTC.

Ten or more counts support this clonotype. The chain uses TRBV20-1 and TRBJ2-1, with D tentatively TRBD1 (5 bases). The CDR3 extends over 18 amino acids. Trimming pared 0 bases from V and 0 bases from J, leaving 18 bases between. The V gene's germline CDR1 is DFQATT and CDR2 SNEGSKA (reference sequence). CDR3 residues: CSARDQMMGLSSYNEQFF. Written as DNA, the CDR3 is TGCAGTGCTAGAGATCAAATGATGGGGCTTAGCTCCTACAATGAGCAGTTCTTC.

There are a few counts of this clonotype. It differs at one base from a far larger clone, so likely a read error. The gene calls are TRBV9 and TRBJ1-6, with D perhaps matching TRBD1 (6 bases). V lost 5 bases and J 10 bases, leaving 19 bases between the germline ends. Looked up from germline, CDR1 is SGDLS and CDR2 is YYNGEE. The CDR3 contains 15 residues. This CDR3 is CASSEDAGGVSPLHF. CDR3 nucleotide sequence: TGTGCCAGCAGTGAAGATGCCGGGGGCGTATCACCCCTCCACTTT.

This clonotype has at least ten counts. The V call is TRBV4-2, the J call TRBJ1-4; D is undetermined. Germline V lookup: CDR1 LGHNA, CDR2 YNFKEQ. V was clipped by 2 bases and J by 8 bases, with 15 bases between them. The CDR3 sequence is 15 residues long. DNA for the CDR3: TGTGCCAGCAGCCAAAGCACCGCTAGAGTGGAAAAACTGTTTTTT. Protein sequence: CASSQSTARVEKLFF.

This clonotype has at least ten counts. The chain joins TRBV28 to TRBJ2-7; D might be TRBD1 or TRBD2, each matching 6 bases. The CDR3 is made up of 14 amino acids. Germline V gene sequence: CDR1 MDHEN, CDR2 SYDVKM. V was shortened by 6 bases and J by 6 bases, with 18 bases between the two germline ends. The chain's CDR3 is CASRPPEGGSEQYF. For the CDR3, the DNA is TGTGCCAGCAGACCGCCGGAGGGGGGCTCCGAGCAGTACTTC.

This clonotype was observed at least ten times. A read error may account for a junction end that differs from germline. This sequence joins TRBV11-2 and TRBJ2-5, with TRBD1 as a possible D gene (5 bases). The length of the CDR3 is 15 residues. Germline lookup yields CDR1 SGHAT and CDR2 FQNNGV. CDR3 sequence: CASSQVLGDMETQYF. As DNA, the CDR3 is TGCGCCAGCAGCCAAGTGTTAGGGGATATGGAGACCCAGTACTTC.

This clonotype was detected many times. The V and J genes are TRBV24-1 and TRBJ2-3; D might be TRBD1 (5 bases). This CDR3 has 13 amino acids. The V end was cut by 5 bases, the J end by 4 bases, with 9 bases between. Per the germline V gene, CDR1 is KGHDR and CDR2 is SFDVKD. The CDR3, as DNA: TGTGCCACCAGTGGTTCAGGGCCAGATACGCAGTATTTT. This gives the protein CATSGSGPDTQYF.

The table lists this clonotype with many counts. CDR3 amino acids: CASSQELAESTDTQYF. The CDR3, as DNA: TGTGCCAGCAGCCAAGAACTAGCCGAGAGCACAGATACGCAGTATTTT. The chain has TRBV3-1 and TRBJ2-3; the D gene is possibly TRBD2 (6 bases). The V and J ends lost 0 bases and 0 bases respectively, with 10 bases between them. The CDR3 covers 16 residues. The germline CDR1 and CDR2 sequences are LGHDT and YNNKEL (reference sequence).

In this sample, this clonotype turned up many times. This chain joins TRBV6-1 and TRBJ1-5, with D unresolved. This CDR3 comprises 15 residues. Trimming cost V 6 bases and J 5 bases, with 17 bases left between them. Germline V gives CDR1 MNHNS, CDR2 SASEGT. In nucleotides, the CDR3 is TGTGCCAGCAGCCGGACCGCGGTGACCGATCAGCCCCAGCATTTT. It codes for CASSRTAVTDQPQHF.

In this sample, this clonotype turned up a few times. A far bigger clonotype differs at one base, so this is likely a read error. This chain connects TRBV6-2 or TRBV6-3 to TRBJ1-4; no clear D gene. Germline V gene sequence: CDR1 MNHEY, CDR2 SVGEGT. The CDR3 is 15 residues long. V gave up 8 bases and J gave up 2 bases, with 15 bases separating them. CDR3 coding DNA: TGTGCCAGCGGTGATCCGGGAGGGACTAATGAAAAACTGTTTTTT. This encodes CASGDPGGTNEKLFF.

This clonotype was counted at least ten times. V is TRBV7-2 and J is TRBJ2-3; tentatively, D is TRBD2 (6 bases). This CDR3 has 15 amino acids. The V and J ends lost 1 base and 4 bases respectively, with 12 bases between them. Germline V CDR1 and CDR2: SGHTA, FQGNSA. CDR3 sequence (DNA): TGTGCCAGCAGCTTAGGGGGTAGCGGCGCAGATACGCAGTATTTT. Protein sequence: CASSLGGSGADTQYF.

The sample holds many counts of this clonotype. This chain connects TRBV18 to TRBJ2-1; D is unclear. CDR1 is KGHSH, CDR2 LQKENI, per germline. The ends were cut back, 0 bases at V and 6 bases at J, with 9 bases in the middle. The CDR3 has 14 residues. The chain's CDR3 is CASSPPITPNEQFF. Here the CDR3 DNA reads TGTGCCAGCTCACCACCAATTACTCCCAATGAGCAGTTCTTC.

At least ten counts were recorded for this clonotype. The CDR3 bases are TGTGCCAGCAGTGAACCGGGTCATGAGCAGTTCTTC. This codes for CASSEPGHEQFF. J is TRBJ2-1 and V is TRBV2, with D uncertain. Trimming took 2 bases from V and 8 from J, leaving 7 bases between them. The CDR3 totals 12 residues. The germline V gene has CDR1 SNHLY and CDR2 FYNNEI.